This is a list of T cell receptor beta chains from one sample in a study of identical twins. One entry per CDR3 protein results from TCRdb running MiXCR on the 5' RACE reads. Of about 500,000 distinct CDR3 sequences in the sample, more than 13% are singletons; the top ten hold 0.95% to 1%. This sample was also put to use in a study of yellow fever vaccine responses in identical twins.

Material for sequencing was CD4+ T cells sorted from blood. These TCRs come from a woman between 18 and 29 years old in good health. Both conserved end residues are part of each CDR3. The order of the fields is J gene, D gene, clone size, CDR3 length, V gene, CDR3 DNA, CDR3 protein. D genes are given only for firm matches. Some rows mark clone size as missing; the rest say once, few, many or name a class of expanded clone.

>TRBJ1-2|NA|few|12|TRBV3-1
TGTGCCAGCAGCCAAGTTGAGTCGGTGTGGACCTTC
CASSQVESVWTF
>TRBJ1-2|TRBD1|NA|12|TRBV28
TGTGCCAGCGGATCCCGGGACAGGGGTTACACCTTC
CASGSRDRGYTF
>TRBJ1-2|NA|many|11|TRBV6-5
TGTGCCAGCAGTTACGGAGGGGGCTACACCTTC
CASSYGGGYTF
>TRBJ2-3|TRBD2|NA|17|TRBV9
TGTGCCAGCAGCGTAGCTGCAGCGGGGGGATCCAGGGATACGCAGTATTTT
CASSVAAAGGSRDTQYF
>TRBJ2-7|NA|many|12|TRBV7-2
TGTGCCAGCAGCTTCGGGTACTACGAGCAGTACTTC
CASSFGYYEQYF
>TRBJ2-7|NA|few|12|TRBV20-1
TGCAGTGCTAGTTGGCAGTCCCGCGAGCAGTACTTC
CSASWQSREQYF
>TRBJ2-3|NA|few|15|TRBV6-2/TRBV6-3
TGTGCCAGCAGTTACTATGGGGGCGCGTCAGATACGCAGTATTTT
CASSYYGGASDTQYF
>TRBJ2-2|NA|many|14|TRBV29-1
TGCAGCGTTGAAGTCCGTGCGAACACCGGGGAGCTGTTTTTT
CSVEVRANTGELFF
>TRBJ2-3|NA|NA|14|TRBV12-5
TGTGCTAGTGGTTCTTCGGGGAGCACAGATACGCAGTATTTT
CASGSSGSTDTQYF
>TRBJ2-1|NA|few|13|TRBV24-1
TGTGCCACCAGTGACCCCGACAGGAGCAAGCAGTTCTTC
CATSDPDRSKQFF
>TRBJ2-7|TRBD2|few|13|TRBV5-1
TGCGCCAGCAGCCCAATAGCGGGATTCGAGCAGTACTTC
CASSPIAGFEQYF
>TRBJ1-2|NA|few|14|TRBV11-2
TGTGCCAGCAGCTTTTTAGGAGCTAACTATGGCTACACCTTC
CASSFLGANYGYTF
>TRBJ2-5|NA|many|14|TRBV29-1
TGCAGCGTCGAAAGCCCAGGAGTAATAGAGACCCAGTACTTC
CSVESPGVIETQYF
>TRBJ2-2|NA|NA|15|TRBV6-2/TRBV6-3
TGTGCCAGCAGTTTAAGGCCATCCGGGTCCGGGGAGCTGTTTTTT
CASSLRPSGSGELFF
>TRBJ1-3|TRBD1|NA|14|TRBV5-1
TGCGCCAGCAGCTTGGCGGGACAGGAGAACACCATATATTTT
CASSLAGQENTIYF
>TRBJ2-3|NA|NA|17|TRBV7-2
TGTGCCAGCAGCTTAGCGGCGGGGCGTTCTAGCACAGATACGCAGTATTTT
CASSLAAGRSSTDTQYF
>TRBJ2-6|NA|few|16|TRBV6-1
TGTGCCAGCAGTAGGGACGGAAGCTCTGGGGCCAACGTCCTGACTTTC
CASSRDGSSGANVLTF
>TRBJ1-5|TRBD1|NA|17|TRBV27
TGTGCCAGCAGTTTAATCGGGACAGGGATTTTTCATCAGCCCCAGCATTTT
CASSLIGTGIFHQPQHF
>TRBJ2-1|NA|few|14|TRBV10-3
TGTGCCATCAGTGACCGAAGCTCCTACAATGAGCAGTTCTTC
CAISDRSSYNEQFF
>TRBJ2-7|NA|many|14|TRBV10-3
TGTGCCATCAGTGAGATAGTGAAAAAGAACTGGCAGTACTTC
CAISEIVKKNWQYF
>TRBJ2-1|NA|few|17|TRBV20-1
TGCAGTGCTAGAGATCCCCTTCTAGGGATTGGGCGGACTGAGCAGTTCTTC
CSARDPLLGIGRTEQFF
>TRBJ1-1|NA|few|14|TRBV5-1
TGCGCCAGCAGGAGTTTCAGGTCTGCCACTGAAGCTTTCTTT
CASRSFRSATEAFF
>TRBJ2-7|NA|few|14|TRBV19
TGTGCCAGTAGTATAGGCTCGGGAACCTACGAGCAGTACTTC
CASSIGSGTYEQYF
>TRBJ2-2|TRBD2|few|16|TRBV20-1
TGCAGTGCTAGAGATCCCTTAGCGGGGGGGACCGGGGAGCTGTTTTTT
CSARDPLAGGTGELFF
>TRBJ2-7|TRBD1|NA|14|TRBV12-3/TRBV12-4
TGTGCCAGCAGTCAGACAGGGGGCCCCTACGAGCAGTACTTC
CASSQTGGPYEQYF
>TRBJ2-1|NA|NA|13|TRBV6-4
TGTGCCAGCAGAGGAGGATCGAACAATGAGCAGTTCTTC
CASRGGSNNEQFF
>TRBJ2-1|NA|NA|9|TRBV21-1
TGTGCCAGCAGCAAAAGGCAGTTCTTC
CASSKRQFF